The present entry profiles one T cell receptor beta chain with its context. Its specificity is unknown. The record originates from a study of OX40 agonist ivuxolimab in advanced cancers. Study-wide points: At 0.1 to 3.0 mg/kg, CD4+ and CD8+ blood T cells expanded clonally by week 6.

CDR3 length: 15 residues. V dropped 2 bases and J dropped 4 bases, with 12 bases sitting between them. The germline CDR1 and CDR2 sequences are MNHNS and SASEGT. The method was immunoSEQ multiplex PCR; TCRdb's version includes in-frame clones alone and lacks a portion of them. Of 100,000 to 140,000 clones listed, less than 95% are singletons. This TCR derives from an adult with an advanced solid tumor such as melanoma, head and neck, liver or kidney cancer. The chain combines TRBV6-1 with TRBJ2-1; weak D call: TRBD1 (5 bases). Sequencing was performed on CD4+ or CD8+ T cells sorted from blood, taken in a trial of the OX40 agonist ivuxolimab. The CDR3 spells CASSEQGGDYNEQFF. CDR3 coding DNA: TGTGCCAGCAGTGAACAGGGTGGGGATTACAATGAGCAGTTCTTC.